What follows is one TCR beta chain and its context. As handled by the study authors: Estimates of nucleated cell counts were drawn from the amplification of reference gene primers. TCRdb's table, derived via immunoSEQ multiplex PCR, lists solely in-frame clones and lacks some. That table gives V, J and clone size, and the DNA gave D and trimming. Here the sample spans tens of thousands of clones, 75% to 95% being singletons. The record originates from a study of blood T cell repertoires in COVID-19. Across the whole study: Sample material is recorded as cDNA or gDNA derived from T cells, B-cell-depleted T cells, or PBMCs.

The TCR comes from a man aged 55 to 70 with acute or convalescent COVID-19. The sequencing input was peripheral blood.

The CDR3 coding sequence is TGTGCCAGTAGTATAGGAGGAGGGTTACTCCAAGAGACCCAGTACTTC. It encodes CASSIGGGLLQETQYF. The chain recombines TRBV19 with TRBJ2-5; D perhaps matches TRBD2 (6 bases). The CDR3 is 16 amino acids. Germline values: CDR1 LNHDA, CDR2 SQIVND (reference sequence). The V gene lost 1 base and the J gene lost 1 base, with 13 bases spanning the gap.